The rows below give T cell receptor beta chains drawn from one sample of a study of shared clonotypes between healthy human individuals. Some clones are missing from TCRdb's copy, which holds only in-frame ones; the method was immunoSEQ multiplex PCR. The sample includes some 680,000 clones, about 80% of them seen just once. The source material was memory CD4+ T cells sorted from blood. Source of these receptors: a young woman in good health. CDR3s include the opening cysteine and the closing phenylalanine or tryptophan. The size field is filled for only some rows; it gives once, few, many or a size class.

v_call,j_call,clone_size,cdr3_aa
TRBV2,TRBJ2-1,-,CASYTGSYNEQFF
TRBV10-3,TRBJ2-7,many,CAISDPTSGSNHEQYF
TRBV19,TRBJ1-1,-,CANSSYVVNTEAFF
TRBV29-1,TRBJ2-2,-,CSATDTNTGELFF
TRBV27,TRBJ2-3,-,CASSLSPRRDTQYF
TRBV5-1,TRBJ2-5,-,CASSFGSGSETQYF
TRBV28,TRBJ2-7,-,CASSTLAGGLEQYF
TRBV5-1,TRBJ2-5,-,CASSMRTAQETQYF
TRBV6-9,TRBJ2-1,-,CASSFGQGAHEQFF
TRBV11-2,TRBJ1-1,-,CASSLGTDTEAFF
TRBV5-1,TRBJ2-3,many,CASSLEGHRPDTQYF
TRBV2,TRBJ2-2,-,CASARVPDTGELFF
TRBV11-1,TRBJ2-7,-,CASSLGSGGYEQYF
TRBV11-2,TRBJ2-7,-,CASSSLNEQYF
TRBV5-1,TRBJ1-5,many,CASSTGQGEQPQHF
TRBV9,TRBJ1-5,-,CASSVGPGDQPQHF
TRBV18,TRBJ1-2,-,CASSPSHREGYTF
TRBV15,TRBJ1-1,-,CATSSWKTEAFF
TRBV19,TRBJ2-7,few,CASSSGTGLDEQYF
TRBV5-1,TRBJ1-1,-,CASSRGQNTEAFF
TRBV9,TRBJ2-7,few,CASSVAGTGVYEQYF